The entry below describes one T cell receptor (beta chain). What it recognizes is unknown. An Oncomine TCR Beta short-read assay was used to sequence the DNA from cultured CD4+ T cells. A single record per CDR3 protein comes from TCRdb applying MiXCR to the PCR reads. Of around 15,000 distinct CDR3 sequences in the sample, approximately 57% are singletons; the top ten hold about 12%. This specimen belongs to a study of vaccination and CD4 T cells after COVID-19. In the study overall: Diagnosis preceded the drawing of post-COVID samples by a median approximately 96 days (range 35 to 161). Findings of the study overall: The study sampled relatively few convalescent patients and omitted early post-infection timepoints. Median numbers of SARS-CoV-2-reactive clonotypes increased from 21 to 38 (not a significant change).

The CDR3 is 14 amino acids. V shed 5 bases and J shed 5 bases, with 12 bases lying between them. As for treatment: roughly 11-day PBMC culture with coronavirus spike peptide pools or control peptides (ViraFEST assay). Expanded clonotypes were found by TCR sequencing after peptide-pool stimulation (ViraFEST). This sequence was found in a human donor who had recovered from COVID-19. The specimen sequenced was CD4+ T cells from blood, cultured in vitro. J is TRBJ2-2 and V is TRBV12-3 or TRBV12-4; the D gene is possibly TRBD2 (6 bases). The CDR3: CASSPGVWTGELFF. In nucleotides, the CDR3 is TGTGCCAGCAGTCCGGGAGTGTGGACCGGGGAGCTGTTTTTT.